The following is a T cell receptor beta chain sequence with its context. Its specificity is not known. The data stem from a study of blood T cells in healthy people across ages. Looked up from germline, CDR1 is DFQATT and CDR2 is SNEGSKA (reference sequence). The V end was cut by 0 bases, the J end by 0 bases, with 12 bases between. CDR3 size: 15 residues. Study conclusions and caveats: Unsorted PBMCs prevented conclusive naive versus antigen-experienced comparison. Among T cells, TCR beta diversity per million cells dropped roughly linearly as age rose. Unknown CMV status may confound age-related changes in expanded clones.

Primed by a sample-barcoded 5' primer and a J-beta primer mix, a second PCR proceeded for about 6 to 12 cycles. TCRdb analysed the 5' RACE reads with MiXCR anew, one entry per CDR3 protein. The sample holds approximately 1.5 million distinct CDR3 sequences; around 40% are singletons and the top ten take about 4.1%. The material sequenced was blood. The clonotype comes from a woman aged 18 to 35 in good health. The chain recombines TRBV20-1 with TRBJ2-7; D perhaps matches TRBD1 (5 bases). The CDR3 protein is CSARERTTVSYEQYF. The CDR3 nucleotides are TGCAGTGCTAGAGAGAGAACGACAGTCTCCTACGAGCAGTACTTC.